The 23 T cell receptor beta chains in this list originate from one sample, sequenced in a study of blood T cell repertoires in COVID-19. Assay used: immunoSEQ multiplex PCR; TCRdb lists only in-frame clones, some missing. The sample carries roughly 700,000 clones, 85% to 90% recorded once. Sequencing was carried out using peripheral blood. These receptor sequences come from a woman younger than 30 with acute or convalescent COVID-19.

V and J are TRBV4-2 and TRBJ1-1; TRBD1 might be the D (6 bases). This CDR3 spans 15 amino acids. V dropped 1 base and J dropped 8 bases, with 17 bases sitting between them. Germline CDR1 is LGHNA and CDR2 is YNFKEQ. CDR3 sequence: CASSQVNRAGEEAFF. Here the CDR3 DNA reads TGTGCCAGCAGCCAAGTAAACAGGGCTGGCGAGGAAGCTTTCTTT.

The genes are TRBV6-6 and TRBJ1-3; 8 bases line up with TRBD1. The CDR3 has 15 amino acids. Germline loops: CDR1 MNHNY, CDR2 SVGAGI (reference sequence). With V trimmed by 4 bases and J by 0 bases, 2 bases remained unmatched. The CDR3 spells CASSWDRFSGNTIYF. In nucleotides, the CDR3 is TGTGCCAGCAGTTGGGACAGGTTCTCTGGAAACACCATATATTTT.

This clone was observed a single time. The gene calls are TRBV7-2 and TRBJ1-2; D perhaps matches TRBD1 (6 bases). The CDR3 has 15 amino acids. CDR1 and CDR2 (germline): SGHTA, FQGNSA. V shed 4 bases and J shed 2 bases, with 14 bases lying between them. Here the CDR3 DNA reads TGTGCCAGCAGCTCTAAAAGGGGGGGAAACTATGGCTACACCTTC. As protein: CASSSKRGGNYGYTF.

The chain has TRBV2 and TRBJ1-5; no definite D call. V lost 7 bases and J lost 7, with 14 bases in between. Germline V lookup: CDR1 SNHLY, CDR2 FYNNEI. CDR3 length equals 13 residues. The CDR3: CASTFGGWQPQHF. The CDR3 DNA is TGTGCCAGCACCTTTGGAGGGTGGCAGCCCCAGCATTTT.

The count of this clone is one. Other DNA sequences in this specimen translate into the identical CDR3. The V and J genes are TRBV18 and TRBJ2-7; 7 bases map to TRBD1. The CDR3 is made up of 13 amino acids. V shed 4 bases and J 0 bases; nucleotides not matched to a gene: 0. Germline V gene data show CDR1 as KGHSH and CDR2 as LQKENI. The CDR3 DNA is TGTGCCAGCTCACGGGACAGCTCCTACGAGCAGTACTTC. Translating it yields CASSRDSSYEQYF.

The rearrangement uses TRBV9 and TRBJ2-5; 7 bases agree with TRBD2. This CDR3 contains 15 residues. Germline CDR1 and CDR2: SGDLS and YYNGEE. After removal of 3 bases from V and 4 bases from J, the junction contained 9 bases not matched to a gene. The CDR3 here is CASSGFAGVGETQYF. The CDR3 DNA reads as TGTGCCAGCAGCGGTTTCGCGGGGGTAGGAGAGACCCAGTACTTC.

V and J are TRBV21-1 and TRBJ2-7; the D call in the table, TRBD1, was not verified against the DNA. TRBV21-1 counts as a pseudogene. CDR3 length: 11 amino acids. CDR3 DNA sequence: TGTGCCAGCACAGGACACTACGAGCAGTACTTC. Translating it yields CASTGHYEQYF.

A remark on this clone: Other DNA sequences in this sample translate to the same CDR3. The chain uses TRBV27 and TRBJ2-7; 8 positions match TRBD1. Per the germline V gene, CDR1 is MNHEY and CDR2 is SMNVEV (reference sequence). Trimming removed 2 bases from V and 4 bases from J; junction bases left unmatched: 4. The CDR3 spans 14 residues. The CDR3 reads CASSLRDRGYEQYF. CDR3 nucleotide sequence: TGTGCCAGCAGTTTACGAGACAGGGGATACGAGCAGTACTTC.

This chain joins TRBV2 and TRBJ2-7; D is uncertain. Germline-derived CDR1 and CDR2 are SNHLY and FYNNEI. V lost 8 bases, J lost 6 bases, and 11 bases lay in between. The CDR3 extends over 11 amino acids. For the CDR3, the DNA is TGTGCCAGCTCGACACCTCCCGAGCAGTACTTC. Its translation: CASSTPPEQYF.

The gene calls are TRBV25-1 and TRBJ2-1, with D perhaps TRBD1 (6 bases). The V and J ends lost 3 bases and 4 bases respectively, with 13 bases between them. CDR3 length equals 15 residues. Germline CDR1 is MGHDK and CDR2 is SYGVNS. The CDR3 region is CASSDLRQGYNEQFF. The DNA of the CDR3 is TGTGCCAGCAGTGATCTGCGGCAGGGGTACAATGAGCAGTTCTTC.

V is TRBV12-3 or TRBV12-4 and J is TRBJ2-1; 7 nucleotides align to TRBD1. The CDR3 sequence is 12 residues long. V was clipped by 4 bases and J by 15 bases; unmatched bases: 9. The CDR3 region has the DNA TGTGCCAGCAGTTCCCCGACAGGGAACTGGTTCTTC. Translation gives CASSSPTGNWFF.

The chain joins TRBV12-3 or TRBV12-4 to TRBJ1-1; unclear D gene. CDR3 length equals 13 residues. V was cut by 5 bases and J by 0 bases, with 7 bases left in between. The CDR3 nucleotides are TGTGCCAGCAGTGTCCCCATGAACACTGAAGCTTTCTTT. Translation gives CASSVPMNTEAFF.

This clone was detected once. This chain uses TRBV7-2 with TRBJ1-2; D might be TRBD1 (5 bases). V shed 1 base and J shed 4 bases, with 16 bases lying between them. CDR1 SGHTA and CDR2 FQGNSA come from the germline V gene. CDR3 length equals 16 residues. CDR3 sequence (DNA): TGTGCCAGCAGCTTAGATGGGGCAGGGATTGGCTATGGCTACACCTTC. Translation gives CASSLDGAGIGYGYTF. The full variable domain, its missing parts supplied by reference TRBV7-2 and TRBJ1-2, is GAGVSQSPSNKVTEKGKDVELRCDPISGHTALYWYRQSLGQGLEFLIYFQGNSAPDKSGLPSDRFSAERTGGSVSTLTIQRTQQEDSAVYLCASSLDGAGIGYGYTFGSGTRLTVV.

CDR3 sequence (DNA): TGTGCCTGGAGTGAGGGGACAGGACAAGAGACCCAGTACTTC. Translated, it gives CAWSEGTGQETQYF. The chain joins TRBV30 to TRBJ2-5, with 8 positions matching TRBD1. V gave up 1 base and J gave up 2 bases; unmatched junction bases: 3. This CDR3 region has 14 residues. The germline gives CDR1 GTSNPN, CDR2 SVGIG (reference sequence). Complete variable domain (other parts from reference TRBV30 and TRBJ2-5): SQTIHQWPATLVQPVGSPLSLECTVEGTSNPNLYWYRQAAGRGLQLLFYSVGIGQISSEVPQNLSASRPQDRQFILSSKKLLLSDSGFYLCAWSEGTGQETQYFGPGTRLLVL.

The chain links TRBV19 to TRBJ1-1; 8 bases agree with TRBD1. With V trimmed by 4 bases and J by 8 bases, 9 bases remained unmatched. This CDR3 has 14 residues. Germline V lookup: CDR1 LNHDA, CDR2 SQIVND (reference sequence). The CDR3 loop is CASSTSGTGREAFF. CDR3 in DNA: TGTGCCAGTAGTACTTCCGGGACAGGCCGAGAAGCTTTCTTT.

CDR3 in DNA: TGTGCCAGCAGCTTGGCACTCGAGGTAGAAGAGACCCAGTACTTC. It encodes CASSLALEVEETQYF. The chain employs TRBV5-4 and TRBJ2-5; D is uncertain. The V and J ends lost 0 bases and 3 bases respectively, with 12 bases between them. There are 15 residues in the CDR3. CDR1 is SGHNT and CDR2 is YYREEE in the germline V gene (reference sequence).

V usage is TRBV7-2 and J usage is TRBJ2-7; D unclear. CDR3 length: 13 residues. V was shortened by 8 bases and J by 10 bases, with 21 bases between the two germline ends. From germline, CDR1 is SGHTA and CDR2 FQGNSA. CDR3 in DNA: TGTGCCAGCTCAGACACCGACCCAATTCCCCAGTACTTC. Amino acid sequence: CASSDTDPIPQYF.

This rearrangement joins TRBV27 to TRBJ1-2; 7 bases line up with TRBD1. The J segment lost 4 bases and the V segment lost 5 bases, leaving 10 bases of the junction unmatched. CDR3 length: 15 residues. From germline, CDR1 is MNHEY and CDR2 SMNVEV (reference sequence). The CDR3 coding sequence is TGTGCCAGCAGTCTGTACAGGGGAAGGGGCTATGGCTACACCTTC. This codes for CASSLYRGRGYGYTF.

V is TRBV28 and J is TRBJ1-1; D remains ambiguous. Germline CDR1 is MDHEN and CDR2 is SYDVKM. V was shortened by 6 bases and J by 0 bases, with 5 bases between the two germline ends. The CDR3 sequence is 12 residues long. The CDR3, as DNA: TGTGCCAGCAGGCTAGTGAACACTGAAGCTTTCTTT. It yields the protein CASRLVNTEAFF.

CDR3 DNA sequence: TGTGCCAGCAGTGGGGGACAGGGGCTAAGAGGCTACACCTTC. This sequence encodes CASSGGQGLRGYTF. The chain links TRBV27 to TRBJ1-2, with 10 bases fitting TRBD1. Per germline, CDR1 MNHEY and CDR2 SMNVEV (reference sequence). Trimming removed 5 bases from V and 8 bases from J; junction bases left unmatched: 8. This CDR3 comprises 14 residues.

This chain joins TRBV11-2 and TRBJ1-2, with TRBD1 identical over 8 bases. The CDR3 runs to 15 residues. The trim removed 6 bases at V and 4 bases at J, leaving 10 bases unmatched. Germline CDR1 and CDR2: SGHAT and FQNNGV. The CDR3 sequence is CASRSPAGQGYGYTF. In DNA, the CDR3 is TGTGCCAGCAGGTCCCCCGCCGGACAGGGCTATGGCTACACCTTC.

This clone was detected a few times. The J gene is TRBJ2-7, the V gene TRBV6-5; D might be TRBD1 (6 bases). The CDR3 contains 15 residues. In germline, CDR1 is MNHEY, CDR2 SVGAGI. V dropped 0 bases and J dropped 1 base, with 10 bases sitting between them. Here the CDR3 reads CASSYSRTVSYEQYF. The CDR3 nucleotides are TGTGCCAGCAGTTACTCTAGGACAGTGTCCTACGAGCAGTACTTC.

The chain recombines TRBV19 with TRBJ1-5, with D possibly TRBD1 on 6 matching bases. This CDR3 has 15 amino acids. The V and J ends lost 8 bases and 3 bases respectively, with 17 bases between them. CDR1 and CDR2 (germline): LNHDA, SQIVND (reference sequence). The CDR3 nucleotides are TGTGCCAGTGTCAGGGGCCCCCTTACCAATCAGCCCCAGCATTTT. Its protein product is CASVRGPLTNQPQHF.